A selection of T cell receptor beta chains follows, all from one sample in a study of post-analysis software for immune sequencing data. Via MiXCR, TCRdb re-called the PCR reads, giving one row per CDR3 protein. Of roughly 540,000 distinct CDR3 sequences listed, less than 40% are singletons. The sequenced sample consisted of blood. These receptors originate from a girl aged 2-17 years with multiple sclerosis. Each CDR3 is given with its conserved first and last residue. The D gene is left open where the match is weak. Clone size, where shown, is once, few, many, or a class for clones that have expanded.

D gene: .
CDR3 length: 12
J gene: TRBJ2-3
V gene: TRBV9
clone size: few
CDR3 protein: CASSVALDTQYF
CDR3 DNA: TGTGCCAGCAGCGTAGCTCTAGATACGCAGTATTTT

D gene: .
CDR3 length: 13
J gene: TRBJ1-2
V gene: TRBV12-3/TRBV12-4
clone size: .
CDR3 protein: CASTVTGGHGYTF
CDR3 DNA: TGTGCCAGCACCGTAACAGGAGGGCATGGCTACACCTTC

D gene: TRBD2
CDR3 length: 16
J gene: TRBJ2-3
V gene: TRBV6-4
clone size: .
CDR3 protein: CASSMRASGGPDTQYF
CDR3 DNA: TGTGCCAGCAGTATGCGGGCTAGCGGGGGCCCAGATACGCAGTATTTT

D gene: .
CDR3 length: 15
J gene: TRBJ2-3
V gene: TRBV6-4
clone size: .
CDR3 protein: CASSGEWASTDTQYF
CDR3 DNA: TGTGCCAGCAGTGGGGAGTGGGCTAGCACAGATACGCAGTATTTT

D gene: .
CDR3 length: 16
J gene: TRBJ2-2
V gene: TRBV5-1
clone size: .
CDR3 protein: CASSVGPAANTGELFF
CDR3 DNA: TGCGCCAGCAGCGTGGGGCCAGCGGCGAACACCGGGGAGCTGTTTTTT

D gene: .
CDR3 length: 14
J gene: TRBJ2-3
V gene: TRBV4-1
clone size: few
CDR3 protein: CASSQATHGDTQYF
CDR3 DNA: TGCGCCAGCAGCCAGGCAACCCACGGGGATACGCAGTATTTT

D gene: TRBD2
CDR3 length: 15
J gene: TRBJ2-3
V gene: TRBV29-1
clone size: many
CDR3 protein: CSVESLAGETDTQYF
CDR3 DNA: TGCAGCGTTGAAAGCCTAGCGGGGGAGACAGATACGCAGTATTTT

D gene: .
CDR3 length: 13
J gene: TRBJ2-5
V gene: TRBV7-2
clone size: .
CDR3 protein: CASSLLVQETQYF
CDR3 DNA: TGTGCCAGCAGCTTACTAGTACAAGAGACCCAGTACTTC

D gene: TRBD1
CDR3 length: 13
J gene: TRBJ1-5
V gene: TRBV3-1
clone size: many
CDR3 protein: CASSQDRDQPQHF
CDR3 DNA: TGTGCCAGCAGTCAGGACAGGGACCAGCCCCAGCATTTT

D gene: TRBD1
CDR3 length: 14
J gene: TRBJ2-1
V gene: TRBV12-3/TRBV12-4
clone size: once
CDR3 protein: CASSLTRGCNEQFF
CDR3 DNA: TGTGCCAGCAGTTTGACCAGGGGGTGCAATGAGCAGTTCTTC

D gene: .
CDR3 length: 8
J gene: TRBJ1-1
V gene: TRBV20-1
clone size: .
CDR3 protein: CRGTEAFF
CDR3 DNA: TGCAGGGGTACTGAAGCTTTCTTT

D gene: .
CDR3 length: 15
J gene: TRBJ2-5
V gene: TRBV4-1
clone size: few
CDR3 protein: CASSPTPGQRETQYF
CDR3 DNA: TGCGCCAGCAGCCCCACCCCGGGGCAGAGGGAGACCCAGTACTTC

D gene: .
CDR3 length: 16
J gene: TRBJ2-5
V gene: TRBV3-1
clone size: .
CDR3 protein: CASSHRQSQLQETQYF
CDR3 DNA: TGTGCCAGCAGCCATCGACAGAGTCAGCTCCAAGAGACCCAGTACTTC

D gene: TRBD2
CDR3 length: 15
J gene: TRBJ2-7
V gene: TRBV29-1
clone size: .
CDR3 protein: CSALGGDLNTYEQYF
CDR3 DNA: TGCAGCGCACTGGGAGGGGACCTAAATACCTACGAGCAGTACTTC

D gene: .
CDR3 length: 14
J gene: TRBJ2-3
V gene: TRBV6-6
clone size: .
CDR3 protein: CASSYPGGTDTQYF
CDR3 DNA: TGTGCCAGCAGTTACCCAGGGGGCACAGATACGCAGTATTTT

D gene: .
CDR3 length: 14
J gene: TRBJ2-7
V gene: TRBV20-1
clone size: .
CDR3 protein: CRAGGPTGSYEQYF
CDR3 DNA: TGCAGGGCAGGGGGGCCCACAGGCTCCTACGAGCAGTACTTC

D gene: .
CDR3 length: 11
J gene: TRBJ2-3
V gene: TRBV10-3
clone size: many
CDR3 protein: CAASSGDTQYF
CDR3 DNA: TGTGCCGCCTCCTCCGGAGATACGCAGTATTTT

D gene: .
CDR3 length: 15
J gene: TRBJ1-2
V gene: TRBV3-1
clone size: few
CDR3 protein: CASSPGSQGTYGYTF
CDR3 DNA: TGTGCCAGCAGCCCTGGGTCCCAGGGGACGTATGGCTACACCTTC

D gene: .
CDR3 length: 16
J gene: TRBJ1-5
V gene: TRBV20-1
clone size: few
CDR3 protein: CSAREVGTVSNQPQHF
CDR3 DNA: TGCAGTGCTAGAGAGGTAGGGACGGTTAGCAATCAGCCCCAGCATTTT

D gene: .
CDR3 length: 15
J gene: TRBJ2-5
V gene: TRBV4-1
clone size: .
CDR3 protein: CASSQDLTGWETQYF
CDR3 DNA: TGCGCCAGCAGCCAAGATCTCACGGGGTGGGAGACCCAGTACTTC

D gene: .
CDR3 length: 13
J gene: TRBJ1-6
V gene: TRBV19
clone size: few
CDR3 protein: CASTRVRDSPLHF
CDR3 DNA: TGTGCCAGTACCCGTGTAAGGGATTCACCCCTCCACTTT

D gene: .
CDR3 length: 15
J gene: TRBJ1-4
V gene: TRBV15
clone size: .
CDR3 protein: CATSVKSSTNEKLFF
CDR3 DNA: TGTGCCACCAGTGTAAAGTCGTCAACTAATGAAAAACTGTTTTTT

D gene: TRBD1
CDR3 length: 18
J gene: TRBJ2-3
V gene: TRBV4-1
clone size: .
CDR3 protein: CASSPQLNTGGGTDTQYF
CDR3 DNA: TGCGCCAGCAGCCCGCAACTGAATACAGGGGGTGGCACAGATACGCAGTATTTT

D gene: .
CDR3 length: 11
J gene: TRBJ2-1
V gene: TRBV20-1
clone size: .
CDR3 protein: CSARDLHEQFF
CDR3 DNA: TGCAGTGCTAGAGATCTTCACGAGCAGTTCTTC

D gene: TRBD1
CDR3 length: 14
J gene: TRBJ1-1
V gene: TRBV20-1
clone size: .
CDR3 protein: CSAKPTGTYTEAFF
CDR3 DNA: TGCAGTGCTAAACCGACAGGGACCTACACTGAAGCTTTCTTT

D gene: TRBD1
CDR3 length: 14
J gene: TRBJ2-3
V gene: TRBV20-1
clone size: .
CDR3 protein: CSAGYSSGTGWQYF
CDR3 DNA: TGCAGTGCTGGATACTCTTCTGGGACAGGGTGGCAGTATTTT

D gene: TRBD1
CDR3 length: 15
J gene: TRBJ1-1
V gene: TRBV6-6
clone size: few
CDR3 protein: CASTLRQGANTEAFF
CDR3 DNA: TGTGCCAGCACTCTAAGACAGGGAGCGAACACTGAAGCTTTCTTT

D gene: .
CDR3 length: 14
J gene: TRBJ2-6
V gene: TRBV20-1
clone size: .
CDR3 protein: CSAREGAGANVLTF
CDR3 DNA: TGCAGTGCTAGAGAGGGAGCTGGGGCCAACGTCCTGACTTTC